Sequencing of this TCR beta chain was carried out in a study of Ad26.COV2.S vaccination and SARS-CoV-2 variants. As for the study in general: Once or twice, 56 days apart, Ad26.COV2.S was delivered intramuscularly.

Study-level points and caveats: It is possible that the TCR breadth and depth analyses underestimated the total T cell responses. Recipients of vaccine and of placebo showed similar breadth of their non-spike TCR repertoires.

About this clone: The antigen remains unidentified.

This CDR3 is 12 amino acids long. The germline V and J ends were trimmed by 6 bases and 2 bases, with 5 bases remaining between them. Profiling relied on immunoSEQ multiplex PCR, and the TCRdb table lists in-frame clones only, not all of them. This sample has around 300,000 clones, with 88% found just once. The treatment was: roughly 19 received Ad26.COV2.S at low or high dose, single or two shots; several received placebo; per-sample allocation not given. On day 63 after the first injection, vaccine and placebo recipients gave samples. The shot given was an Ad26 vector that makes Wuhan-strain SARS-CoV-2 spike.

The material sequenced was peripheral blood, taken in a trial of Ad26.COV2.S vaccine versus placebo. This clonotype was obtained from a person aged 18 to 65 who received the Ad26.COV2.S COVID-19 vaccine or a placebo. This chain uses TRBV12-3 or TRBV12-4 with TRBJ2-1; no clear D gene. The CDR3 nucleotides are TGTGCCAGCAGCCCCCCCTACAATGAGCAGTTCTTC. It encodes CASSPPYNEQFF.